This T cell receptor (beta chain) derives from a study of T cell repertoires in cytomegalovirus infection. Study-wide context: Matching HLA type and CMV infection were both indicated by public TCR beta signatures. Study-level findings and limits: In two of eight donors, the top clonotype was HLA-C-restricted CMV-specific. Based on cumulative public TCR beta family frequency, carriers of CMV plus the relevant HLA were identified.

A single record per CDR3 protein comes from TCRdb applying MiXCR to the reads. The sample consists of 100,000 to 150,000 distinct CDR3 sequences, about 24% of them appearing once. The table lists this clonotype with a few counts. Its specificity is not known. The CDR3 runs to 13 residues. Germline V lookup: CDR1 SGHNT, CDR2 YYREEE (reference sequence). V was clipped by 3 bases and J by 4 bases, with 10 bases between them. Sequences were obtained from PBMCs, sequenced either directly or after in vitro stimulation (not recorded which). The V call is TRBV5-4, the J call TRBJ2-5, with no clear D. This receptor was obtained from a human donor in good health (CMV status not recorded). Some clones in this sample may be carry-over from other donors' samples. The CDR3 loop is CASSSQIIETQYF. CDR3 sequence (DNA): TGTGCCAGCAGCTCCCAGATAATAGAGACCCAGTACTTC.